A single sample gave rise to the 10 T cell receptor beta chains below, sequenced in a study of early T cells in non-severe SARS-CoV-2 infection. In TCRdb, the 5' RACE reads were re-called with MiXCR into one record per CDR3 protein. The sample lists about 71,000 distinct CDR3 sequences, around 12% occurring once. Material: whole blood, obtained at baseline. These receptors came from an adult who was a healthcare worker with PCR-confirmed SARS-CoV-2 infection or an uninfected control (not recorded which).

This clonotype was detected a few times. V is TRBV4-2 and J is TRBJ1-2, with D perhaps TRBD1 (6 bases). V lost 1 base, J lost 6 bases, and 12 bases lay in between. CDR1 is LGHNA, CDR2 YNFKEQ, per germline. This CDR3 spans 14 amino acids. CDR3 DNA: TGTGCCAGCAGCCAAGTGGGGGCAGGGGATGGCTACACCTTC. Translation gives CASSQVGAGDGYTF.

The genes are TRBV20-1 and TRBJ2-3, with a tentative D call TRBD1 (6 bases). CDR1 and CDR2 from the germline V gene are DFQATT and SNEGSKA (reference sequence). The length of the CDR3 is 14 residues. The V end lost 6 bases, the J end lost 3 bases, and 16 bases lay between the germline ends. CDR3 sequence (DNA): TGCAGTGCGGTAAACAGGGAGTCGACAGATACGCAGTATTTT. It translates to CSAVNRESTDTQYF.

V usage is TRBV19 and J usage is TRBJ2-7, with 7 bases aligning to TRBD1. The CDR3 totals 14 residues. Unmatched junction bases numbered 8, after V lost 5 bases and J lost 4 bases. The germline CDR1 and CDR2 sequences are LNHDA and SQIVND (reference sequence). CDR3: CASSQRQGRYEQYF. The CDR3 coding sequence is TGTGCCAGTAGTCAACGACAGGGCAGGTACGAGCAGTACTTC.

V gene TRBV3-1 combines with J gene TRBJ2-7, with 8 bases identical to TRBD1. Germline V gene data show CDR1 as LGHDT and CDR2 as YNNKEL (reference sequence). The CDR3 contains 13 residues. V lost 2 bases to trimming and J lost 4 bases; unmatched junction nucleotides: 1. This CDR3 reads CASSQQGAYEQYF. CDR3 coding DNA: TGTGCCAGCAGCCAACAGGGGGCTTACGAGCAGTACTTC.

The rearrangement uses TRBV18 and TRBJ2-5; D gene ambiguous. The CDR3 is made up of 15 amino acids. V was shortened by 2 bases and J by 2 bases, with 12 bases between the two germline ends. Germline V lookup: CDR1 KGHSH, CDR2 LQKENI. The CDR3 region is CASSPMRSQQETQYF. The CDR3 region has the DNA TGTGCCAGCTCACCAATGAGGTCACAGCAAGAGACCCAGTACTTC.

V and J are TRBV27 and TRBJ2-4; 8 bases are a match to TRBD1. V lost 8 bases, J lost 3 bases, and 15 bases stayed unmatched. The CDR3 is made up of 17 amino acids. Germline values: CDR1 MNHEY, CDR2 SMNVEV (reference sequence). CDR3 DNA sequence: TGTGCCAGCGATGAAATCAGGGGGCGAGTGGACAAAAACATTCAGTACTTC. Amino acids: CASDEIRGRVDKNIQYF.

This clonotype appeared a few times. The chain uses TRBV28 and TRBJ2-7; TRBD1 matches 7 bases. From germline, CDR1 is MDHEN and CDR2 SYDVKM. This CDR3 is built from 14 residues. Trimming cost V 7 bases and J 3 bases; bases outside gene matches: 9. The chain's CDR3 is CASIKAGTVYEQYF. Here the CDR3 DNA reads TGTGCCAGCATCAAAGCAGGGACAGTCTACGAGCAGTACTTC.

This clonotype was counted many times. J is TRBJ2-3 and V is TRBV12-3 or TRBV12-4; D perhaps matches TRBD2 (6 bases). The CDR3 covers 14 residues. V gave up 3 bases and J gave up 2 bases, with 9 bases separating them. Here the CDR3 reads CASSFGTDTDTQYF. The CDR3 nucleotides read TGTGCCAGCAGTTTTGGGACTGACACAGATACGCAGTATTTT.

There are many counts of this clonotype. This chain links TRBV5-1 with TRBJ2-3; TRBD1 matches at 7 bases. The CDR3 is 16 amino acids. V was pared by 4 bases and J by 1 base, with 9 bases of the junction left unmatched. Germline CDR1 reads SGHRS; CDR2 reads YFSETQ. CDR3 region: CASSPMGQGGTDTQYF. The CDR3 DNA follows: TGCGCCAGCAGCCCTATGGGTCAGGGGGGCACAGATACGCAGTATTTT.

This clonotype was recorded a few times. V is TRBV5-1 and J is TRBJ2-7, with D unresolved. The CDR3 has 12 amino acids. CDR1 and CDR2 from the germline V gene are SGHRS and YFSETQ. V was pared by 0 bases and J by 3 bases, with 4 bases between. This CDR3 is CASSLDYYEQYF. The CDR3 region has the DNA TGCGCCAGCAGCTTGGACTACTACGAGCAGTACTTC.